These T cell receptor beta chains were read from a single sample in a study of beta chain features in type 1 diabetes. Clones were sequenced by immunoSEQ multiplex PCR, and TCRdb holds only the in-frame ones, with some missing. This table has about 16,000 clones, 55% to 75% appearing once. Sequencing used stem cell memory CD4+ T cells from blood. Receptors were obtained from a young man with type 1 diabetes. Each CDR3 is given with its conserved first and last residue. The D gene is left open where the match is weak. Some rows mark clone size as missing; the rest say once, few, many or name a class of expanded clone.

j_gene	abundance	d_gene	v_gene	CDR3nt	CDR3aa
TRBJ2-7	NA	NA	TRBV5-1	TGCGCCAGCAGCGAGACAGTTACCTACGAGCAGTACTTC	CASSETVTYEQYF
TRBJ2-1	few	TRBD2	TRBV4-2	TGTGCCAGCAGCCAAGATTTACCTAGCGGGGGGGCCAGTGAGCAGTTCTTC	CASSQDLPSGGASEQFF
TRBJ1-6	few	NA	TRBV18	TGTGCCAGCTCAGGGGCTTTTAATTCACCCCTCCACTTT	CASSGAFNSPLHF
TRBJ2-1	NA	TRBD1	TRBV5-1	TGCGCCAGCAGCTCACCCGACAGGGGGTCCTACAATGAGCAGTTCTTC	CASSSPDRGSYNEQFF
TRBJ2-3	NA	NA	TRBV9	TGTGCCAGCAGCGTAGGACTAGAAGATACGCAGTATTTT	CASSVGLEDTQYF
TRBJ1-6	once	NA	TRBV5-1	TGCGCCAGCAGCTTGGCCGGAGATGGGTCACCCCTCCACTTT	CASSLAGDGSPLHF
TRBJ2-5	NA	TRBD2	TRBV6-5	TGTGCCAGCAGTTACTCCGGAGCGGGGGAAGAGACCCAGTACTTC	CASSYSGAGEETQYF
TRBJ2-3	NA	TRBD2	TRBV9	TGTGCCAGCAGCTACAGCGGGAGGGGGGGGGATACGCAGTATTTT	CASSYSGRGGDTQYF
TRBJ1-5	few	NA	TRBV18	TGTGCCAGCTCACCATCCGCAGATCAGCCCCAGCATTTT	CASSPSADQPQHF
TRBJ2-2	NA	NA	TRBV19	TGTGCCGCTAGGGAGACAAACACCGGGGAGCTGTTTTTT	CAARETNTGELFF
TRBJ1-3	NA	NA	TRBV2	TGTGCCAGCAGTGACAGGGTCGACTCTGGAAACACCATATATTTT	CASSDRVDSGNTIYF
TRBJ2-1	NA	TRBD2	TRBV4-1	TGCGCCAGCAGCCAAGTGGTCCCGGGGGGGAATGAGCAGTTCTTC	CASSQVVPGGNEQFF
TRBJ2-1	NA	TRBD2	TRBV7-2	TGTGCCAGCAGCAAAACTAGCGGGGGTTCCTACAATGAGCAGTTCTTC	CASSKTSGGSYNEQFF
TRBJ1-1	NA	NA	TRBV2	TGTGCCAGCAGCAGGGCCCCTAACACTGAAGCTTTCTTT	CASSRAPNTEAFF
TRBJ2-2	NA	NA	TRBV28	TGTGCCAGCAACTCAGGGACAATCGGGGAGCTGTTTTTT	CASNSGTIGELFF
TRBJ2-2	once	NA	TRBV28	TGTGCCAGCAGTTTGGGGGGTCCAACGAACACCGGGGAGCTGTTTTTT	CASSLGGPTNTGELFF
TRBJ2-7	NA	NA	TRBV6-6	TGTGCCAGCAGTTGGGGAGGGGGGGGCGAGCAGTACTTC	CASSWGGGGEQYF
TRBJ2-3	few	TRBD1	TRBV7-9	TGTGCCGGTAGCGGGACAGGGGCCGTTGATACGCAGTATTTT	CAGSGTGAVDTQYF
TRBJ2-4	NA	NA	TRBV28	TGTGCCAGCGGAAGGACAGACGCCAAAAACATTCAGTACTTC	CASGRTDAKNIQYF
TRBJ2-1	few	TRBD1	TRBV7-3	TGTGCCAGCAGCGCGACAGGGGCAAGCAATGAGCAGTTCTTC	CASSATGASNEQFF
TRBJ2-7	few	NA	TRBV29-1	TGCAGCGTTGGGGCCTACTACGAGCAGTACTTC	CSVGAYYEQYF
TRBJ2-1	NA	TRBD2	TRBV5-6	TGTGCCAGCGGTTCCCAGCGGGGGGGTTCCTACAATGAGCAGTTCTTC	CASGSQRGGSYNEQFF
TRBJ2-1	NA	TRBD2	TRBV10-3	TGTGCCATCAGTCCGGGGACTAGCGGGGTACCCTACAATGAGCAGTTCTTC	CAISPGTSGVPYNEQFF
TRBJ2-5	NA	TRBD2	TRBV12-5	TGTGCTAGTGCCGGACTAGCGGGGGGCGGGGAGACCCAGTACTTC	CASAGLAGGGETQYF
TRBJ2-3	few	NA	TRBV2	TGTGCCAGCAGCGAACGACATATTATACGCATGGATTTT	CASSERHIIRMDF
TRBJ1-2	few	NA	TRBV5-4	TGTGCCAGCAGCTTGGACAGCAACTATGGCTACACCTTC	CASSLDSNYGYTF
TRBJ2-7	NA	NA	TRBV7-6	TGTGCCAGCAGCTTAGGGGGCCAGGGCGGCGAGCAGTACTTC	CASSLGGQGGEQYF
TRBJ1-2	NA	NA	TRBV7-2	TGTGCCAGCAGCCTAGCGAACACGCCAGGGGATGGCTACACCTTC	CASSLANTPGDGYTF
TRBJ1-1	once	NA	TRBV5-1	TGCGCCAGCAGCTCCGGGGTCGACGGGACTGAAGCTTTCTTT	CASSSGVDGTEAFF
TRBJ1-2	NA	TRBD1	TRBV18	TGTGCCACCGGGGACAGCGCCTATGGCTACACCTTC	CATGDSAYGYTF
TRBJ2-5	NA	TRBD1	TRBV5-8	TGTGCCAGCAGAGGGACAGCCTACCAAGAGACCCAGTACTTC	CASRGTAYQETQYF
TRBJ1-6	NA	NA	TRBV18	TGTGCCAGCTCACCACGTAGGACAGCAGGGCAGTCTGCCGGGAATTCACCCCTCCACTTT	CASSPRRTAGQSAGNSPLHF
TRBJ2-7	NA	NA	TRBV7-9	TGTGCCAGCAGCTTAACCGAGATTCCCTACGAGCAGTACTTC	CASSLTEIPYEQYF
TRBJ2-5	NA	TRBD2	TRBV12-5	TGTGCTAGTGGTTTGAGCCCGGGACTAGCGGGAGAGACCCAGTACTTC	CASGLSPGLAGETQYF
TRBJ1-1	NA	NA	TRBV9	TGTGCCAGCAGCGTAGCGTTACGGGACACTGAAGCTTTCTTT	CASSVALRDTEAFF
TRBJ2-2	once	TRBD1	TRBV7-3	TGTGCCAGCAGCTTGGGAACAGGGGACACCGGGGAGCTGTTTTTT	CASSLGTGDTGELFF
TRBJ2-7	NA	NA	TRBV19	TGTGCCAGTAGCACTCCCCCAGGAACCAGCTCCTACGAGCAGTACTTC	CASSTPPGTSSYEQYF
TRBJ2-3	once	TRBD2	TRBV5-4	TGTGCCAGCAGGAGTAGCGGGGGCCCCGATACGCAGTATTTT	CASRSSGGPDTQYF
TRBJ1-1	NA	TRBD1	TRBV18	TGTGCCAGCTCACCACGACAGGGGGCAGAGAACACTGAAGCTTTCTTT	CASSPRQGAENTEAFF
TRBJ2-7	NA	TRBD1	TRBV11-2	TGTGCCAGCAGGACCAACAGGGGGCCGAGCTCCTACGAGCAGTACTTC	CASRTNRGPSSYEQYF
TRBJ1-2	once	NA	TRBV19	TGTGCCAGTAGGACAGGCCCTAACTATGGCTACACCTTC	CASRTGPNYGYTF